The source of this T cell receptor beta chain is a study of T cells in Graves' hyperthyroidism and ophthalmopathy. General study points: A model of 13 V-J features distinguished ophthalmopathy from stable hyperthyroidism.

The TCR beta CDR3 regions underwent amplification using RNA transcripts as the source. In the first-round RT-PCR of the TCR CDR3, the HTBI primer set was used. Using its own MiXCR run on the multiplex PCR reads, TCRdb lists one record per CDR3 protein. The sample consists of hundreds of thousands of distinct CDR3 sequences, 30% to 40% of them appearing once. Remarks on this clonotype: Its antigen remains unidentified.

There are 14 residues in the CDR3. Unmatched junction bases numbered 6, after V lost 4 bases and J lost 4 bases. Researchers barred patients who had uncontrolled infection, other autoimmune disease, pregnancy or lactation. Sequencing input: blood. J is TRBJ2-7 and V is TRBV12-3 or TRBV12-4; 8 bases are a match to TRBD2. The sequence was obtained from a woman aged 40 to 50 with Graves' hyperthyroidism. For the CDR3, the DNA is TGTGCCAGCAGTTCCAGCGGGAGCGCATACGAGCAGTACTTC. Protein: CASSSSGSAYEQYF.